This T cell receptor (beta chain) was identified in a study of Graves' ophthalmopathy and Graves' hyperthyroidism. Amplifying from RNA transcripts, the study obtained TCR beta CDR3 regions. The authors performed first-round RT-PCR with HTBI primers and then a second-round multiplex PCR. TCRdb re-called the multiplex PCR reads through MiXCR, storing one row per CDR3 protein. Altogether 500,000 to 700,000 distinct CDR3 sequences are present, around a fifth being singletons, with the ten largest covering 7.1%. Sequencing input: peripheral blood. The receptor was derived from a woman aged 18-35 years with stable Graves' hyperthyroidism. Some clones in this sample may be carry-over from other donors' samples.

CDR3: CASSGETGSGANVLTF. The CDR3 nucleotides read TGTGCCAGCAGTGGCGAGACAGGGTCCGGGGCCAACGTCCTGACTTTC. V and J are TRBV6-1 and TRBJ2-6; 7 nucleotides agree with TRBD1. Germline V gene data show CDR1 as MNHNS and CDR2 as SASEGT. There are 16 residues in the CDR3. J gave up 4 bases and V 4 bases, and 7 bases lay outside the gene matches.